This T cell receptor (beta chain) was sequenced in a study of CD8+CD57+ T cells in acquired aplastic anemia. In the study overall: DNA from sorted CD4+ and CD8+ cells averaged approximately 3.5 ug. Study-wide results and caveats: Researchers report that twenty-nine CD8+ CDR3 sequences appeared in both patients and controls. With respect to CD8+ Simpson's diversity, patients and controls did not differ significantly.

This clonotype was observed a handful of times. The antigen is not known. In patients chosen for sequencing, flow cytometry had shown CD8+CD57+ cell expansion. Therapy had not been given to patients before blood sampling. TCR beta VDJ combinations and CDR3 sequences were profiled from genomic DNA. TCRdb ran MiXCR on the reads and lists one entry per CDR3 protein. The sample records 260,000 or so distinct CDR3 sequences, roughly half being singletons. The CDR3 has 17 amino acids. V trimming: 4 bases; J trimming: 0 bases; junction bases outside the gene matches: 12. Germline V lookup: CDR1 SQVTM, CDR2 ANQGSEA.

The sample was sorted CD4+, CD8+, or CD8+CD57+ T cells (not recorded which) from PBMCs. V is TRBV29-1 and J is TRBJ2-1, with 7 bases fitting TRBD2. This sequence originates from a human donor with aplastic anemia. The CDR3 reads CSVGGGRGRASYNEQFF. For the CDR3, the DNA is TGCAGCGTTGGGGGGGGACGGGGGAGGGCCTCCTACAATGAGCAGTTCTTC.